The table lists the clone carrying this T cell receptor (beta chain) with a count of one. This sample is drawn from a study of control samples from healthy donors and cancer patients. Libraries were prepared by immunoSEQ multiplex PCR; TCRdb keeps only in-frame clonotypes and omits some of them. The sample consists of 150,000 or so clones, around 90% of them appearing once. This CDR3 has 15 amino acids. The germline CDR1 and CDR2 sequences are SGHRS and YFSETQ. V was pared by 5 bases and J by 2 bases, with 4 bases of the junction left unmatched. V gene TRBV5-1 combines with J gene TRBJ2-3; 11 positions agree with TRBD2. The sequenced material came from blood. The TCR sequence derives from a man aged 18 to 29 in good health. The CDR3 sequence: CASRYSGGATDTQYF. Written as DNA, the CDR3 is TGCGCCAGCAGATATAGCGGGGGGGCCACAGATACGCAGTATTTT.